This TCR beta chain was sequenced during a study of T cells after yellow fever vaccination. Template switching with 5'RACE generated the TCR cDNA and added a universal primer site and UMIs. Via MiXCR, TCRdb re-called the 5' RACE reads, giving one row per CDR3 protein. This sample has about 330,000 distinct CDR3 sequences, with roughly 8.6% found just once. Germline V gene sequence: CDR1 MNHNS, CDR2 SASEGT. V was clipped by 5 bases and J by 4 bases; unmatched bases: 5. CDR3 length: 14 residues. The sample consisted of PBMCs, taken about 41 days after the first yellow fever vaccination. The TCR comes from a man younger than 30 who received the YFV17D yellow fever vaccine. The V and J genes are TRBV6-1 and TRBJ2-1, with 7 bases fitting TRBD1. Here the CDR3 DNA reads TGTGCCAGCAGTAGGGACAGCGCGTACAATGAGCAGTTCTTC. It encodes CASSRDSAYNEQFF.